This TCR beta chain was sequenced during a study of shared clonotypes between healthy human individuals. Only in-frame clones appear in the TCRdb table, and some are missing; sequencing was by immunoSEQ multiplex PCR. The sample lists approximately 320,000 clones; 80% to 90% were seen once. Germline assignment: CDR1 MNHNS and CDR2 SASEGT. This CDR3 spans 12 amino acids. Trimming left V 0 bases short and J 5 bases short, with 5 bases between. The sample was memory CD8+ T cells sorted from blood. Subset described: CD45RO+ cells pooled with CCR7-negative TemRA cells. This chain connects TRBV6-1 to TRBJ2-7; no definite D call. The source of this sequence is a man aged 18 to 30 in good health. The CDR3 sequence: CASSEAADEQYF. The CDR3 DNA reads as TGTGCCAGCAGTGAAGCGGCAGACGAGCAGTACTTC.